The T cell receptor beta chain described here comes from a study of CD8+CD57+ T cells in acquired aplastic anemia. For the study at large: Each DNA sample taken from sorted CD4+ and CD8+ cells came to about 3 ug on average.

Genomic DNA constituted the template upon which TCR beta VDJ and CDR3 profiling was performed. In TCRdb, the reads were re-called with MiXCR into one record per CDR3 protein. The data hold 150,000 to 200,000 distinct CDR3 sequences, with 64% observed a single time. Overall study results and limits: Overlap between patients and controls comprised about 28 CD8+ CDR3 sequences. CD8+ Simpson's diversity did not differ significantly between patients and controls.

This CDR3 region has 14 residues. Between the trimmed V and J ends, which lost 2 bases and 5 bases, there was a span of 13 bases. Germline CDR1 is SGHRS and CDR2 is YFSETQ. This clonotype occurred once. No antigen is known for it. The sequencing sample was made of sorted CD4+, CD8+, or CD8+CD57+ T cells (not recorded which) from PBMCs. This clonotype was sampled from a human donor with severe aplastic anemia or a healthy control (not recorded which). V is TRBV5-1 and J is TRBJ2-5; possibly TRBD2 for D (6 bases). The CDR3 DNA reads TGCGCCAGCAGCTTTAGGGACTCCACCGAGACCCAGTACTTC. Protein product: CASSFRDSTETQYF. Based on the CDR3 plus reference TRBV5-1 and TRBJ2-5, the full variable domain is KAGVTQTPRYLIKTRGQQVTLSCSPISGHRSVSWYQQTPGQGLQFLFEYFSETQRNKGNFPGRFSGRQFSNSRSEMNVSTLELGDSALYLCASSFRDSTETQYFGPGTRLLVL.